Detailed here is one T cell receptor beta chain. Antigen unknown. This entry is derived from a study of T cell clones after liver transplantation. On the study more broadly: Standard immunosuppression, with no induction, continued until 12-24 months after transplant. Findings and caveats of the study: In two subjects, few donor cells limited the measurable donor-reactive repertoire.

The assay was immunoSEQ multiplex PCR, and TCRdb's table has in-frame clones only and misses some. This table holds 45,000 to 60,000 clones, about 88% found once. Germline trimming cut 1 base from V and 4 bases from J; bases unmatched to any gene: 4. Germline V lookup: CDR1 LGHNA, CDR2 YSLEER. This CDR3 is 16 amino acids long. The source is a human donor who received a liver transplant. The sequences come from CD4+ T cells from blood, collected before liver transplant. The V gene is TRBV4-3, the J gene TRBJ2-5; 12 nucleotides line up with TRBD2. CDR3 in DNA: TGCGCCAGCAGCCAAGGGGCTAGCGGGGGGGCAGAGACCCAGTACTTC. Translation: CASSQGASGGAETQYF.